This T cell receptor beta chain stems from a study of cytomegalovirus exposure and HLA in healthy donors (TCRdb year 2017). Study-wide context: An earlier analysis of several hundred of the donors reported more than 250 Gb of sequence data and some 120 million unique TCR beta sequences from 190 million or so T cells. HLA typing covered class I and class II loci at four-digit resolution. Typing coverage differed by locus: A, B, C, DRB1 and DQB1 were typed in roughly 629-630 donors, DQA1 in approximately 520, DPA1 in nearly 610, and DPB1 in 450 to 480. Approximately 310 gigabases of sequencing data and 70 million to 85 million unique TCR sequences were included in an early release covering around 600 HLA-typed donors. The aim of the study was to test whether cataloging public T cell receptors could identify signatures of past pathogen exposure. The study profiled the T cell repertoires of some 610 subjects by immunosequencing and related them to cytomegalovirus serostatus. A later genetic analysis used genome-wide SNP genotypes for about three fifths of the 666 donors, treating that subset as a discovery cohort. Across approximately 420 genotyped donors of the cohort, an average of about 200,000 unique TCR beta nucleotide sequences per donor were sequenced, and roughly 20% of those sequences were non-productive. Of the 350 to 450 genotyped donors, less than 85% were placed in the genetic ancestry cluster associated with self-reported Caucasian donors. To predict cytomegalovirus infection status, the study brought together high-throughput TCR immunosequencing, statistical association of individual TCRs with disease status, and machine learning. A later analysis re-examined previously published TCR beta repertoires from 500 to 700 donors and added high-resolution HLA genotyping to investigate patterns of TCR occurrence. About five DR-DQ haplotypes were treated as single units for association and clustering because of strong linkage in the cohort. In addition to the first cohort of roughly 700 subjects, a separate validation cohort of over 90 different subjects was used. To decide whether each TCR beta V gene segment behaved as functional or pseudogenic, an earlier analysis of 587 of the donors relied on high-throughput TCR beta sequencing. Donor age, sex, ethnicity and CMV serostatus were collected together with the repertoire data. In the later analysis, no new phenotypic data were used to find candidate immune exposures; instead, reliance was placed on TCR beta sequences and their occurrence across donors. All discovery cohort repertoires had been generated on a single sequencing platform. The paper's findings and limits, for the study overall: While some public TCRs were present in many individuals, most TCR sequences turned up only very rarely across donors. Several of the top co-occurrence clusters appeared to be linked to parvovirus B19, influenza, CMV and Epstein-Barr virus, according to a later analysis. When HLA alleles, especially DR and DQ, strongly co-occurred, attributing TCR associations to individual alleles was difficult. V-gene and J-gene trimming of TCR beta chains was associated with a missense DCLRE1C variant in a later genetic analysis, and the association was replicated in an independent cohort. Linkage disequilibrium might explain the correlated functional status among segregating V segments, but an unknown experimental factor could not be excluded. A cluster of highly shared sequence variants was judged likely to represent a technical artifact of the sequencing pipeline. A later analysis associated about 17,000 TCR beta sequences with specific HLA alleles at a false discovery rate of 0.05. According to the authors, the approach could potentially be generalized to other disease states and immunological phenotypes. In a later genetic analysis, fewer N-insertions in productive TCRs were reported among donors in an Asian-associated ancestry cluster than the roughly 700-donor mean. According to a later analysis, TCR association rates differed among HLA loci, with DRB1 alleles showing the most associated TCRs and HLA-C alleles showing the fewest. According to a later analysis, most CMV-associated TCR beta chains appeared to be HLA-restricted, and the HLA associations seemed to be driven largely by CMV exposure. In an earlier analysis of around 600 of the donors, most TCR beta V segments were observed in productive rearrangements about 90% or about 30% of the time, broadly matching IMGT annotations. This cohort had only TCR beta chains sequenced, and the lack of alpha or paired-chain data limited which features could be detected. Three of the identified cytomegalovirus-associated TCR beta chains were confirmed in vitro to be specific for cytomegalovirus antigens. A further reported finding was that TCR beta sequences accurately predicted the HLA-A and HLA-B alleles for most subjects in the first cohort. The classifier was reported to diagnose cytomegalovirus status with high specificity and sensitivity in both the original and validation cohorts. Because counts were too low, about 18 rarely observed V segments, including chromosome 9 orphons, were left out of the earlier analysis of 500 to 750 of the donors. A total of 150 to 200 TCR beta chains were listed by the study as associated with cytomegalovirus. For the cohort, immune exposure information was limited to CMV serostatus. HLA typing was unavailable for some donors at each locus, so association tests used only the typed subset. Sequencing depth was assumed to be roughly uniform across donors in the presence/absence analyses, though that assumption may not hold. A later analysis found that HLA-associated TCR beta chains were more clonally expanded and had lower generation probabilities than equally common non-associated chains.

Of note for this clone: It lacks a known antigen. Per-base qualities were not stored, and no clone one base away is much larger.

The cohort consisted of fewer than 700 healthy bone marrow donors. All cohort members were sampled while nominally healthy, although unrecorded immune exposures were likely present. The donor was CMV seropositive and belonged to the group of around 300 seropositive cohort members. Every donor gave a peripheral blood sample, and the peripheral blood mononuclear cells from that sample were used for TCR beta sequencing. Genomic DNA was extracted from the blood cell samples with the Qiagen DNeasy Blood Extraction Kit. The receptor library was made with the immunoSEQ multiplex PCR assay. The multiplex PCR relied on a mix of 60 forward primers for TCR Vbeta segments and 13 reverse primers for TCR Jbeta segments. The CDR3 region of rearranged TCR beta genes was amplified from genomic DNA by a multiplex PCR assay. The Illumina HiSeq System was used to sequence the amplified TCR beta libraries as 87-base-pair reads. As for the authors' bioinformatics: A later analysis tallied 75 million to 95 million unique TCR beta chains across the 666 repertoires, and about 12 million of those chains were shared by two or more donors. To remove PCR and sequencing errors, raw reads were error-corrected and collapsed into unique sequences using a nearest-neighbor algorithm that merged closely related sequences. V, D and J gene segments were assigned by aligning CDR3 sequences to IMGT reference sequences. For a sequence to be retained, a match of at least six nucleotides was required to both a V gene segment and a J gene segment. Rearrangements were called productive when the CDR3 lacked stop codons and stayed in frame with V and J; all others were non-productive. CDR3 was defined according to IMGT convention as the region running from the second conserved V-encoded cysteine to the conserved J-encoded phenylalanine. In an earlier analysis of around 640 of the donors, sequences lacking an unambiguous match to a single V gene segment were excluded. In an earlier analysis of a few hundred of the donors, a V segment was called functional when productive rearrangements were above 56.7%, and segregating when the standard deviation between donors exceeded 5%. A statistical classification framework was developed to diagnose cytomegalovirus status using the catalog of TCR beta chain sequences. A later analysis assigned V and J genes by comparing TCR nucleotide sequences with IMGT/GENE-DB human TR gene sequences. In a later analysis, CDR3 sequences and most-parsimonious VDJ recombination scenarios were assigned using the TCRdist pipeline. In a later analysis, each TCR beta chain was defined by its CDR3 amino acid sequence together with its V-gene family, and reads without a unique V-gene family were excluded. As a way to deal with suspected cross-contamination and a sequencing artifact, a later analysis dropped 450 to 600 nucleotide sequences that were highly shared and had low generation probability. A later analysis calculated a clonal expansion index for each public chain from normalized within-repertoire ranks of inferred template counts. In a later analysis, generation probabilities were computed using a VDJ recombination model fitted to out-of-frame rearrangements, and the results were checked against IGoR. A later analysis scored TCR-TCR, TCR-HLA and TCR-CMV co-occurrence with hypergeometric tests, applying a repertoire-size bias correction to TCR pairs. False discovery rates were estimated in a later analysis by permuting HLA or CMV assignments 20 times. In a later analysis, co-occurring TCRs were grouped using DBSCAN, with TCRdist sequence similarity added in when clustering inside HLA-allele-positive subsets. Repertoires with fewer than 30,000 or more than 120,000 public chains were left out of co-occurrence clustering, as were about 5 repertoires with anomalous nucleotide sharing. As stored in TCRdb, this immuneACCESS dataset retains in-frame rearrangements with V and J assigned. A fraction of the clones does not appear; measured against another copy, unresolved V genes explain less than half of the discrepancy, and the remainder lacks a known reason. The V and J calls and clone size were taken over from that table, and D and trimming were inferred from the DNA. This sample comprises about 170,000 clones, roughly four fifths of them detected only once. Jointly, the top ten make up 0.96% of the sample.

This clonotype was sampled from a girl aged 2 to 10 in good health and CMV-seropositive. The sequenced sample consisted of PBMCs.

CDR3 protein: CATSREYSTLYEQYF. The DNA reads as follows: TGTGCCACCAGCAGAGAGTACAGCACCCTCTACGAGCAGTACTTC. The V and J genes are TRBV15 and TRBJ2-7; no D segment can be confidently identified. Trimming takes 0 bases from V and 3 bases from J, and the germline ends sit 12 bases apart. The CDR3 contains 15 residues, cysteine and phenylalanine counted. Only the CDR3 region is kept as DNA, spanning 45 bases read in frame from base 1. Taken from the germline V gene (reference sequence), the CDR1 and CDR2 loops are LNHNV and YYDKDF.